The rows below give T cell receptor beta chains drawn from one sample of a study of a mutant IDH1 vaccine in newly diagnosed glioma. Repertoires were generated with immunoSEQ multiplex PCR, while TCRdb's copy carries only in-frame clones and drops some. The data show under 70,000 clones, about 87% seen once. Their specific antigens are unknown. Sequenced here: PBMCs, sampled from a glioma patient whose treatment included an IDH1 peptide vaccine. Receptors originate from a man aged 18 to 29 with glioma. Each CDR3 is given with its conserved first and last residue. A D gene is named only where the DNA matches it firmly. Clone size is shown for a subset of rows, as once, few, many or a class of expanded clone.

clone size,J gene,D gene,V gene,CDR3 protein,CDR3 DNA
NA,TRBJ1-1,TRBD1,TRBV11-3,CASSLSGAGGFPAFF,TGTGCCAGCAGCTTATCAGGGGCAGGGGGCTTTCCAGCTTTCTTT
NA,TRBJ1-5,NA,TRBV15,CATSRSNQPQHF,TGTGCCACCAGCAGATCCAATCAGCCCCAGCATTTT
NA,TRBJ2-5,TRBD2,TRBV6-5,CASSYIGLAGVETQYF,TGTGCCAGCAGTTACATCGGACTAGCGGGAGTTGAGACCCAGTACTTC
NA,TRBJ1-3,TRBD1,TRBV27,CASSSPGQGFGNTIYF,TGTGCCAGCAGTTCTCCGGGACAGGGTTTCGGAAACACCATATATTTT
NA,TRBJ2-3,TRBD1,TRBV5-1,CASSLLGQGAADTQYF,TGCGCCAGCAGCTTGCTGGGACAGGGGGCTGCAGATACGCAGTATTTT
once,TRBJ1-3,NA,TRBV15,CATSDRISGNTIYF,TGTGCCACCAGCGACAGGATCTCTGGAAACACCATATATTTT
NA,TRBJ1-1,NA,TRBV9,CASSVVEKNTEAFF,TGTGCCAGCAGCGTAGTTGAAAAGAACACTGAAGCTTTCTTT
few,TRBJ2-2,NA,TRBV9,CASKGINTGELFF,TGTGCCAGCAAGGGAATTAACACCGGGGAGCTGTTTTTT
NA,TRBJ1-5,TRBD1,TRBV30,CAWTKGQGKLGNQPQHF,TGTGCCTGGACCAAGGGACAGGGGAAGTTGGGCAATCAGCCCCAGCATTTT
few,TRBJ1-1,NA,TRBV30,CAWSPQENTEAFF,TGTGCCTGGAGTCCCCAGGAAAACACTGAAGCTTTCTTT
medium-sized,TRBJ1-5,TRBD1,TRBV28,CASSLTQGSNQPQHF,TGTGCCAGCAGTTTGACACAGGGGAGCAATCAGCCCCAGCATTTT
NA,TRBJ1-2,NA,TRBV5-5,CASSLAVNYGYTF,TGTGCCAGCAGCTTGGCAGTTAACTATGGCTACACCTTC
NA,TRBJ2-4,TRBD1,TRBV18,CASSPGYRGINIQYF,TGTGCCAGCTCACCAGGCTACAGGGGAATAAACATTCAGTACTTC
NA,TRBJ2-7,TRBD2,TRBV30,CACQRGGLSEQYF,TGTGCCTGCCAGCGGGGGGGCCTTAGCGAGCAGTACTTC
NA,TRBJ1-2,TRBD1,TRBV7-6,CASSSGDSPAYGYTF,TGTGCCAGCAGCTCCGGGGACAGCCCAGCCTATGGCTACACCTTC
NA,TRBJ1-2,TRBD1,TRBV9,CASSVGQGNYGYTF,TGTGCCAGCAGCGTAGGACAGGGAAACTATGGCTACACCTTC
NA,TRBJ2-5,TRBD2,TRBV2,CASRSREGKGLQETQYF,TGTGCCAGCAGATCGAGGGAGGGGAAGGGCCTACAAGAGACCCAGTACTTC
few,TRBJ1-1,NA,TRBV9,CASSVGHRNTEAFF,TGTGCCAGCAGCGTAGGCCACAGGAACACTGAAGCTTTCTTT
NA,TRBJ1-3,NA,TRBV2,CASSEWAGSGNTIYF,TGTGCCAGCAGTGAATGGGCCGGCTCTGGAAACACCATATATTTT
once,TRBJ1-3,NA,TRBV4-3,CASSLQTGIGNTIYF,TGCGCCAGCAGCCTACAGACGGGGATTGGAAACACCATATATTTT
NA,TRBJ1-4,NA,TRBV4-3,CASSQVAATNEKLFF,TGCGCCAGCAGCCAAGTCGCAGCAACTAATGAAAAACTGTTTTTT
NA,TRBJ1-4,NA,TRBV27,CASSLSALWGGADEKLFF,TGTGCCAGCAGTTTATCGGCCCTTTGGGGGGGCGCGGATGAAAAACTGTTTTTT
NA,TRBJ1-5,NA,TRBV2,CASSVGQIRPNQPQHF,TGTGCCAGCAGTGTTGGGCAGATTCGACCTAATCAGCCCCAGCATTTT
NA,TRBJ2-2,TRBD2,TRBV7-2,CASTQRVAGGPRTGELFF,TGTGCCAGCACCCAAAGGGTAGCGGGGGGGCCGCGAACCGGGGAGCTGTTTTTT
NA,TRBJ1-2,NA,TRBV4-2,CASSQDWGANGYTF,TGTGCCAGCAGCCAAGATTGGGGGGCGAATGGCTACACCTTC
once,TRBJ2-3,TRBD2,TRBV7-2,CASSSGLAVRTDTQYF,TGTGCCAGCAGCTCGGGACTAGCGGTTCGCACAGATACGCAGTATTTT
NA,TRBJ2-3,NA,TRBV7-2,CASRGADWYTDTQYF,TGTGCCAGCAGGGGGGCGGATTGGTACACAGATACGCAGTATTTT
NA,TRBJ2-7,NA,TRBV13,CASSPRGAPISYEQYF,TGTGCCAGCAGCCCTCGGGGTGCCCCGATCTCCTACGAGCAGTACTTC
few,TRBJ1-5,NA,TRBV30,CAWSEQLNSNQPQHF,TGTGCCTGGAGTGAACAGCTCAATAGCAATCAGCCCCAGCATTTT
NA,TRBJ1-3,NA,TRBV4-3,CASSQGWGGISGNTIYF,TGCGCCAGCAGCCAAGGGTGGGGAGGGATCTCTGGAAACACCATATATTTT
NA,TRBJ2-3,NA,TRBV11-3,CASSLEGTDTQYF,TGTGCCAGCAGCTTAGAGGGCACAGATACGCAGTATTTT
NA,TRBJ1-5,NA,TRBV6-5,CASRADGNQPQHF,TGCGCCAGCAGGGCGGACGGCAATCAGCCCCAGCATTTT
NA,TRBJ2-1,NA,TRBV6-6,CASTMGPRQPQFF,TGTGCCAGCACTATGGGGCCGAGACAACCTCAGTTCTTC
NA,TRBJ2-1,TRBD1,TRBV27,CASRILNRGQYNEQFF,TGTGCCAGCAGGATTCTAAACAGGGGGCAATACAATGAGCAGTTCTTC
NA,TRBJ2-4,TRBD2,TRBV7-9,CASSERGGAKNIQYF,TGTGCCAGCAGCGAACGGGGGGGAGCCAAAAACATTCAGTACTTC
once,TRBJ1-1,TRBD1,TRBV5-1,CASSLGPDRVNTEAFF,TGCGCCAGCAGCTTGGGCCCGGACAGGGTGAACACTGAAGCTTTCTTT
NA,TRBJ2-7,NA,TRBV7-6,CASSLNREYEQYF,TGTGCCAGCAGCTTAAACAGGGAGTACGAGCAGTACTTC
NA,TRBJ1-2,NA,TRBV6-1,CASSRASRPYGYTF,TGTGCCAGCAGTAGGGCCTCTCGACCCTATGGCTACACCTTC
once,TRBJ2-7,NA,TRBV4-3,CASSQDVPGSSYEQYF,TGCGCCAGCAGCCAAGATGTTCCTGGAAGTTCCTACGAGCAGTACTTC
NA,TRBJ2-5,NA,TRBV7-7,CASSLVVNQETQYF,TGTGCTAGCAGCTTAGTTGTTAACCAAGAGACCCAGTACTTC
NA,TRBJ2-7,NA,TRBV18,CASSPIPLYEQYF,TGTGCCAGCTCACCTATCCCCCTCTACGAGCAGTACTTC
NA,TRBJ1-5,TRBD1,TRBV2,CASRTGVSQPQHF,TGTGCCAGCAGGACAGGGGTAAGTCAGCCCCAGCATTTT
NA,TRBJ2-7,NA,TRBV7-6,CASSLEEGFAVQQYF,TGTGCCAGCAGCTTAGAGGAGGGTTTCGCGGTGCAGCAGTACTTC
NA,TRBJ1-2,NA,TRBV5-1,CASSLEGLRSHGYTF,TGCGCCAGCAGCTTGGAGGGGTTGAGGAGTCATGGCTACACCTTC
NA,TRBJ2-5,TRBD1,TRBV6-5,CASSSTRDRRETQYF,TGTGCCAGCAGTTCCACGCGGGACAGGAGGGAGACCCAGTACTTC
NA,TRBJ1-1,NA,TRBV5-1,CASSVGGAMNTEAFF,TGCGCCAGCAGCGTAGGGGGTGCCATGAACACTGAAGCTTTCTTT
NA,TRBJ2-7,TRBD2,TRBV7-2,CASSAPGAGPQEQYF,TGTGCCAGCAGCGCCCCCGGAGCGGGACCCCAGGAGCAGTACTTC
NA,TRBJ1-5,NA,TRBV15,CATGRFQGAPQHF,TGTGCCACCGGGAGATTCCAGGGTGCGCCCCAGCATTTT
NA,TRBJ1-1,NA,TRBV30,CAWWALGAEAFF,TGTGCCTGGTGGGCCCTCGGGGCTGAAGCTTTCTTT
NA,TRBJ2-3,TRBD2,TRBV6-5,CASSYLRAGNTDTQYF,TGTGCCAGCAGTTATCTCCGAGCGGGGAACACAGATACGCAGTATTTT
NA,TRBJ2-5,TRBD2,TRBV4-3,CASSQNLAGSGTQYF,TGCGCCAGCAGCCAAAACCTAGCGGGATCGGGGACCCAGTACTTC
NA,TRBJ2-5,NA,TRBV30,CAWSDISGPAETQYF,TGTGCCTGGAGTGACATATCGGGGCCGGCGGAGACCCAGTACTTC
NA,TRBJ1-5,NA,TRBV4-2,CASSQVPVSNQPQHF,TGTGCCAGCAGCCAAGTTCCGGTTAGCAATCAGCCCCAGCATTTT
once,TRBJ2-7,NA,TRBV19,CASSNGGVNGYEQYF,TGTGCCAGTAGTAATGGGGGAGTAAACGGGTACGAGCAGTACTTC
NA,TRBJ1-1,NA,TRBV7-2,CASSLTVMNTEAFF,TGTGCCAGCAGCTTAACAGTGATGAACACTGAAGCTTTCTTT
NA,TRBJ2-3,NA,TRBV7-2,CASSLARTGPDTQYF,TGTGCCAGCAGCTTAGCGCGAACAGGGCCAGATACGCAGTATTTT
NA,TRBJ1-2,NA,TRBV5-5,CASSLTGSALDGYTF,TGTGCCAGCAGCTTGACAGGGAGTGCGCTTGATGGCTACACCTTC
NA,TRBJ1-2,NA,TRBV19,CASSMAEGIRYGYTF,TGTGCCAGTAGTATGGCGGAGGGAATCAGATATGGCTACACCTTC
NA,TRBJ2-6,NA,TRBV28,CASSSPGEGAGANVLTF,TGTGCCAGCAGTTCTCCTGGAGAGGGTGCGGGGGCCAACGTCCTGACTTTC